Presented here are 20 T cell receptor beta chains from one specimen sequenced in a study of beta chain features in type 1 diabetes. Study-level points and caveats: Patients with Type 1 diabetes showed moderately but significantly shorter TCRB CDR3s in all four CD4+ subsets.

No cognate antigen is known for these TCRs. Investigators reverse transcribed all isolated RNA, so they sequenced expressed TCRB transcripts. Generated by immunoSEQ multiplex PCR, the TCRdb table keeps only in-frame clones and is missing some. The table lists 300,000 to 350,000 clones, approximately 9.7% of them singletons. The sequenced material came from central memory CD4+ T cells from blood. The source of these receptors is a man in his thirties or forties with type 1 diabetes.

The chain couples TRBV10-3 to TRBJ2-1, with 16 bases that match TRBD2. Germline CDR1 and CDR2: ENHRY and SYGVKD. Trimming took 7 bases from V and 6 from J; bases not matched to a gene: 6. The CDR3 is 16 amino acids. For the CDR3, the DNA is TGTGCCATCAATGCGGGACTAGCGGGGGGGGCCAATGAGCAGTTCTTC. It is translated as CAINAGLAGGANEQFF.

This clone showed up just a few times. V and J are TRBV7-2 and TRBJ1-2, with D tentatively TRBD1 (5 bases). Trimming shortened V by 4 bases and J by 2 bases, and 14 bases separated the two germline ends. Germline V gene sequence: CDR1 SGHTA, CDR2 FQGNSA. There are 15 residues in the CDR3. The CDR3 loop reads CASSSSWGRNYGYTF. The DNA of the CDR3 is TGTGCCAGCAGCTCCTCGTGGGGACGGAACTATGGCTACACCTTC.

This chain uses TRBV30 with TRBJ1-1; D possibly corresponds to TRBD1 (6 bases). In germline, CDR1 is GTSNPN, CDR2 SVGIG (reference sequence). Between the trimmed V and J ends, which lost 0 bases and 0 bases, there was a span of 8 bases. CDR3 length: 14 amino acids. This CDR3 is CAWSVGQMNTEAFF. CDR3 coding DNA: TGTGCCTGGAGTGTCGGACAGATGAACACTGAAGCTTTCTTT.

This chain joins TRBV7-6 and TRBJ2-3; 10 bases fit TRBD2. This CDR3 is built from 20 residues. The V segment lost 4 bases and the J segment 0 bases; nucleotides outside the gene matches: 16. The germline V gene has CDR1 SGHVS and CDR2 FNYEAQ. The CDR3 region is CASSSLGAGGPGTSTDTQYF. The CDR3 DNA reads as TGTGCCAGCAGCTCCTTGGGAGCGGGGGGGCCTGGGACTAGCACAGATACGCAGTATTTT.

The V gene is TRBV25-1, the J gene TRBJ2-5, with a tentative D call TRBD2 (7 bases). Germline V lookup: CDR1 MGHDK, CDR2 SYGVNS. CDR3 length: 14 residues. V was clipped by 2 bases and J by 4 bases, with 11 bases between them. CDR3: CASSEGGAGETQYF. For the CDR3, the DNA is TGTGCCAGCAGTGAAGGGGGGGCAGGAGAGACCCAGTACTTC.

This clone appeared a few times. V gene TRBV15 combines with J gene TRBJ2-5, with a weak D call TRBD1 (6 bases). CDR3 length: 15 amino acids. Trimming shortened V by 0 bases and J by 5 bases, and 13 bases separated the two germline ends. Germline assignment: CDR1 LNHNV and CDR2 YYDKDF (reference sequence). The CDR3 DNA reads TGTGCCACCAGCAGAGATCGGGCAGGGGCGGAGACCCAGTACTTC. Its translation is CATSRDRAGAETQYF.

This clone has only a few counts. The chain carries TRBV29-1 and TRBJ2-1, with D maybe TRBD2 (5 bases). Germline values: CDR1 SQVTM, CDR2 ANQGSEA. Trimming took 8 bases from V and 8 from J, leaving 16 bases between them. CDR3 size: 12 residues. This chain's CDR3 is CSFSQSGDEQFF. The CDR3, as DNA: TGCAGCTTTTCTCAGTCCGGGGATGAGCAGTTCTTC.

The rearrangement joins TRBV15 to TRBJ1-3; D not certain. Trimming took off 5 bases at V and 4 bases at J, with 15 bases between the two ends. CDR3 size: 15 residues. The V gene's germline CDR1 is LNHNV and CDR2 YYDKDF (reference sequence). In DNA form, the CDR3 reads TGTGCCACCAGCCAGTACGAACCCGGGGGAAACACCATATATTTT. Its translation is CATSQYEPGGNTIYF.

This clone was detected only once. This rearrangement joins TRBV2 to TRBJ2-7; 8 bases are a match to TRBD1. The germline V gene encodes CDR1 SNHLY and CDR2 FYNNEI. The CDR3 contains 14 residues. Germline trimming cut 0 bases from V and 5 bases from J; bases unmatched to any gene: 3. The CDR3 DNA is TGTGCCAGCAGTGAAGCGACAGGGGCGGACGAGCAGTACTTC. It encodes CASSEATGADEQYF.

This clone was seen repeatedly, ten times or more. The V and J genes are TRBV18 and TRBJ1-4; D gene uncertain. The V end was cut by 3 bases, the J end by 8 bases, with 10 bases between. Germline V gene sequence: CDR1 KGHSH, CDR2 LQKENI. The CDR3 sequence is 13 residues long. The CDR3 DNA reads TGTGCCAGCTCACCGGGTGAGCGGGAAAAACTGTTTTTT. This codes for CASSPGEREKLFF.

This clone was seen a few times. This chain links TRBV4-3 with TRBJ2-4; no clear D gene. Germline V gene data show CDR1 as LGHNA and CDR2 as YSLEER. This CDR3 region has 14 residues. The V gene lost 3 bases and the J gene lost 0 bases, with 6 bases spanning the gap. CDR3 sequence reads: CASSHKIAKNIQYF. The CDR3, as DNA: TGCGCCAGCAGCCACAAAATAGCCAAAAACATTCAGTACTTC.

This clone has a handful of counts. The chain combines TRBV7-9 with TRBJ2-5; no firm D call. V was shortened by 3 bases and J by 1 base, with 9 bases between the two germline ends. This CDR3 is built from 14 residues. Germline CDR1 is SEHNR and CDR2 is FQNEAQ (reference sequence). Here the CDR3 DNA reads TGTGCCAGCAGCTTTGGCAGTTCCCAAGAGACCCAGTACTTC. Its protein is CASSFGSSQETQYF.

The sample holds many counts of this clone. The genes are TRBV4-3 and TRBJ2-5; 10 bases match TRBD2. V was clipped by 3 bases and J by 5 bases; unmatched bases: 9. The CDR3 is 16 residues long. Germline-derived CDR1 and CDR2 are LGHNA and YSLEER. The CDR3: CASSHELAGLEETQYF. CDR3 nucleotide sequence: TGCGCCAGCAGCCATGAACTAGCGGGGTTGGAGGAGACCCAGTACTTC.

The rearrangement links TRBV7-2 to TRBJ2-2; D is uncertain. The CDR3 is made up of 13 amino acids. Germline CDR1 is SGHTA and CDR2 is FQGNSA. V was cut by 5 bases and J by 4 bases, with 8 bases left in between. The DNA of the CDR3 is TGTGCCAGCAGCCCCCTTGGCACCGGGGAGCTGTTTTTT. Translation gives CASSPLGTGELFF.

This clone was counted a few times. This chain joins TRBV7-2 and TRBJ1-1, with D possibly TRBD1 on 6 matching bases. The CDR3 covers 14 residues. The germline V and J ends were trimmed by 5 bases and 4 bases, with 14 bases remaining between them. Germline CDR1 SGHTA, CDR2 FQGNSA. Here the CDR3 reads CASSQLRGSTEAFF. The CDR3, as DNA: TGTGCCAGCAGCCAGCTCAGGGGATCCACTGAAGCTTTCTTT.

This clone was recorded a few times. CDR3 loop: CASSPHQGFGTEAFF. The DNA of the CDR3 is TGTGCCAGCAGCCCTCATCAGGGTTTTGGCACTGAAGCTTTCTTT. V usage is TRBV9 and J usage is TRBJ1-1; a possible D gene is TRBD1 (5 bases). The V end was cut by 4 bases, the J end by 4 bases, with 17 bases between. Germline V gene sequence: CDR1 SGDLS, CDR2 YYNGEE. CDR3 size: 15 residues. The variable domain in full, completed from reference TRBV9 and TRBJ1-1, reads DSGVTQTPKHLITATGQRVTLRCSPRSGDLSVYWYQQSLDQGLQFLIQYYNGEERAKGNILERFSAQQFPDLHSELNLSSLELGDSALYFCASSPHQGFGTEAFFGQGTRLTVV.

V usage is TRBV19 and J usage is TRBJ1-4; 10 bases map to TRBD1. The CDR3 consists of 13 residues. Germline values: CDR1 LNHDA, CDR2 SQIVND (reference sequence). V gave up 7 bases and J gave up 8 bases; unmatched junction bases: 4. The CDR3: CASTGQGREKLFF. In DNA form, the CDR3 reads TGTGCCAGTACGGGACAGGGGCGCGAAAAACTGTTTTTT.

This clone has only a few counts. The chain couples TRBV28 to TRBJ2-3; the D gene could be TRBD1 or TRBD2 (6 bases each). The CDR3 is 16 amino acids. The V end lost 5 bases, the J end lost 2 bases, and 17 bases lay between the germline ends. CDR1 and CDR2 (germline): MDHEN, SYDVKM. CDR3 sequence reads: CASSPGVGGNTDTQYF. The DNA of the CDR3 is TGTGCCAGCAGTCCGGGGGTAGGGGGTAACACAGATACGCAGTATTTT.

This clone has only a few counts. V gene TRBV5-1 combines with J gene TRBJ2-4; TRBD2 is a possible D gene (7 bases). V was cut by 2 bases and J by 7 bases, with 13 bases left in between. This CDR3 has 14 residues. Germline loops: CDR1 SGHRS, CDR2 YFSETQ. This CDR3 is CASSLSGGANIQYF. The CDR3 coding sequence is TGCGCCAGCAGCTTATCTGGGGGGGCGAACATTCAGTACTTC.

CDR3 sequence: CASSFGLGAEKLFF. Here the CDR3 DNA reads TGTGCCAGCAGCTTCGGGCTGGGGGCTGAAAAACTGTTTTTT. The J gene is TRBJ1-4, the V gene TRBV5-6, with D maybe TRBD1 (6 bases). The length of the CDR3 is 14 residues. Germline V gene lookup returns CDR1 SGHDT and CDR2 YYEEEE. Deletions cut 2 bases from V and 7 bases from J, with 12 bases between.